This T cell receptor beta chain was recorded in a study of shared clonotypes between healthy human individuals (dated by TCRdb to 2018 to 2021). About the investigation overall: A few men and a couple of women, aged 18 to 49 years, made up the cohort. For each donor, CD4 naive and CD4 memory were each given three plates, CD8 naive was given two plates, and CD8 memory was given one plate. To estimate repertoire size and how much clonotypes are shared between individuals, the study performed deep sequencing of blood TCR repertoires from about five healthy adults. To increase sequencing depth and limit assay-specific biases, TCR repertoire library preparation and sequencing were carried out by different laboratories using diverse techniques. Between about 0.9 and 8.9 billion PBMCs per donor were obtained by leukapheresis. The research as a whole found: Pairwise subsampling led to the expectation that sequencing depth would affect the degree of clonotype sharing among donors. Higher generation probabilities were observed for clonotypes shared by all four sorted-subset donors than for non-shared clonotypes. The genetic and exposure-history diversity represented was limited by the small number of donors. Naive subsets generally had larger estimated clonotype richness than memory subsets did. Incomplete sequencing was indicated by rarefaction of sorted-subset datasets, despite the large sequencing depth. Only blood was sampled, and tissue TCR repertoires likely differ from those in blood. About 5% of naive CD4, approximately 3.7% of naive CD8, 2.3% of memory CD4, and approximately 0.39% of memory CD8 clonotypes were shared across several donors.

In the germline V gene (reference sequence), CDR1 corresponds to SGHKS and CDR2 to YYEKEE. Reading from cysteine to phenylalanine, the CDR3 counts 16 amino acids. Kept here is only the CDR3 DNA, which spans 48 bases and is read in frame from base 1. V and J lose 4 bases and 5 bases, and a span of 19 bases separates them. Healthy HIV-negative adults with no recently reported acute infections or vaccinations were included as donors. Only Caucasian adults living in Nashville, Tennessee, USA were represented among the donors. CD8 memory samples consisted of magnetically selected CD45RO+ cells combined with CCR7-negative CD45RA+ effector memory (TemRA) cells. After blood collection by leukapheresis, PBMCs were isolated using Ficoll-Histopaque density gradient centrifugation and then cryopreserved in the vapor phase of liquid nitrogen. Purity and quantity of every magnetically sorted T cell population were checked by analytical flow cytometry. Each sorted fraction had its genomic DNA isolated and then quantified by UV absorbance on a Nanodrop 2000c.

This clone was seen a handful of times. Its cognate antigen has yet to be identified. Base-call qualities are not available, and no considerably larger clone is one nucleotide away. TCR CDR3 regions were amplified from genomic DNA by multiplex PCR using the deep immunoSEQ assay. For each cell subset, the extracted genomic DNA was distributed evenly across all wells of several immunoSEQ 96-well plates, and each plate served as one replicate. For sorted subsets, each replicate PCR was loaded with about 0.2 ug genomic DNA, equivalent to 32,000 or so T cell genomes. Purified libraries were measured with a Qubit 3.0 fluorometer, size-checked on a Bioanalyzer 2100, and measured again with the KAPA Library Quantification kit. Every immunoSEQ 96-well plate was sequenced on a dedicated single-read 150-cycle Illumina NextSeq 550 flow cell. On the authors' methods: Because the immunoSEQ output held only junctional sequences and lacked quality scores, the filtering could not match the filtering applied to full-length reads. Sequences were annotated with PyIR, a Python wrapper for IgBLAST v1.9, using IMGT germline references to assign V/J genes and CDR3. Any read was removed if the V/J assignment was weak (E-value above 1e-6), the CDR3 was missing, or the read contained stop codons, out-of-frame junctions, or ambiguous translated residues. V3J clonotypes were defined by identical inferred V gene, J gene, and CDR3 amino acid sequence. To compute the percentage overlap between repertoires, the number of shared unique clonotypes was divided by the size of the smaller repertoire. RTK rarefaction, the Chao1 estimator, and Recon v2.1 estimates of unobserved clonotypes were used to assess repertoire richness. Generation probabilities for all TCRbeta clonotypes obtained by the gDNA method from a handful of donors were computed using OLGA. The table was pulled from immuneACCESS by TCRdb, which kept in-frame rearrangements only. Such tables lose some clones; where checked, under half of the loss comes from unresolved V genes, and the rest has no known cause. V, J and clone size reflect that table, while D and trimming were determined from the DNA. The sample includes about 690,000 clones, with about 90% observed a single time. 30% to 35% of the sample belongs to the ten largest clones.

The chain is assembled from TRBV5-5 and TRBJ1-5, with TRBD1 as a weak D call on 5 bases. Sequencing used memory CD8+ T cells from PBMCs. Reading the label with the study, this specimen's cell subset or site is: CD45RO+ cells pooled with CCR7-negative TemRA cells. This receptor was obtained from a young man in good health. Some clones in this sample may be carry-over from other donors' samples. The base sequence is TGTGCCAGCAGCGGTACTTCGGACACGGTCTATCAGCCCCAGCATTTT. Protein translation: CASSGTSDTVYQPQHF.